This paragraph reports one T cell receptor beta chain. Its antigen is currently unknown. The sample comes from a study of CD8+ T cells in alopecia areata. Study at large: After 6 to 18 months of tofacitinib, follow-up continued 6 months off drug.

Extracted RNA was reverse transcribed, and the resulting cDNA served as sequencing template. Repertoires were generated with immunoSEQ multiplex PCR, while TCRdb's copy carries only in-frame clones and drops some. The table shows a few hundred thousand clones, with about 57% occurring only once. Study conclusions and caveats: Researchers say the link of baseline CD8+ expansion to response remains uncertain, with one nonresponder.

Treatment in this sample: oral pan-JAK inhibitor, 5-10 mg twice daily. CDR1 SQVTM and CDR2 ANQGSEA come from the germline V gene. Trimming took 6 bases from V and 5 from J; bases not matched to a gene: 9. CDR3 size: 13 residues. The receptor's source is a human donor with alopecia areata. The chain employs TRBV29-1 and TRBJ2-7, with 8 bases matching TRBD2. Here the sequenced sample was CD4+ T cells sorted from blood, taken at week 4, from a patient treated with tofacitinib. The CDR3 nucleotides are TGCAGCGTGGGGGAGATAGCGGGGAACGAGCAGTACTTC. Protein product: CSVGEIAGNEQYF.